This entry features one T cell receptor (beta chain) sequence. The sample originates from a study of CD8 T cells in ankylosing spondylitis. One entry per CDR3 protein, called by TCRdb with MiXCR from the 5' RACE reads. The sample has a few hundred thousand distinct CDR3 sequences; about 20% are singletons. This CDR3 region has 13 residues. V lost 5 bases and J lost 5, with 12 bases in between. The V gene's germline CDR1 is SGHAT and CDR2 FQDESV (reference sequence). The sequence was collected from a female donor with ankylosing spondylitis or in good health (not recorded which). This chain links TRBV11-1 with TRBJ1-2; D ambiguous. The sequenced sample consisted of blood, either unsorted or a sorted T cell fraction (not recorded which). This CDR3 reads CASSIGRHYGYTF. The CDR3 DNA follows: TGTGCCAGCAGCATTGGTCGGCATTATGGCTACACCTTC.